This T cell receptor (beta chain) was recorded in a study of T cell repertoires in breast cancer. This clonotype was found a few times. During the second nested PCR, blocking oligonucleotides suppressed genes that were not paired. TCRdb used MiXCR to reprocess the emulsion pairing reads, holding one entry per CDR3 protein. The sample holds roughly 40,000 distinct CDR3 sequences, about 41% seen once. Primers covering all TCR V genes were used in emulsion RT-PCR on CD8+ T cells. The CDR3 is 18 residues long. Trimming pared 2 bases from V and 0 bases from J, leaving 14 bases between. The germline CDR1 and CDR2 sequences are MNHEY and SVGAGI.

This TCR derives from a pool of human donors with breast cancer or a healthy control (not recorded which). The chain has TRBV6-5 and TRBJ1-6, with no clear D. The sequencing input was CD8+ T cells. The chain's CDR3 is CASSYGAGRTSYNSPLHF. CDR3 in DNA: TGTGCCAGCAGTTACGGAGCTGGGCGGACCTCCTATAATTCACCCCTCCACTTT.